Presented here are 21 T cell receptor beta chains from one specimen sequenced in a study of shared clonotypes between healthy human individuals. Generated by immunoSEQ multiplex PCR, the TCRdb table keeps only in-frame clones and is missing some. In the table there are about 1.5 million clones, 95% to 99% of which are singletons. Material: naive CD4+ T cells sorted from blood. Subset here: CD45RA+ positively selected. All receptors come from a man aged 30 to 39 in good health.

The chain is built from TRBV7-8 and TRBJ2-7; 9 nucleotides agree with TRBD1. The CDR3 runs 15 residues. V gave up 6 bases and J gave up 4 bases; unmatched junction bases: 10. The germline CDR1 and CDR2 sequences are SGHVS and FQNEAQ. The CDR3 nucleotides are TGTGCCAGCAGAAAAATGGGGACAGGGATTTACGAGCAGTACTTC. Its protein is CASRKMGTGIYEQYF.

As concerns this clone: Other DNA sequences in this specimen translate into the identical CDR3. The chain employs TRBV29-1 and TRBJ2-4; D remains unclear. This CDR3 comprises 12 residues. With 5 bases removed from V and 0 bases from J, the gap between germline ends came to 5 bases. The V gene's germline CDR1 is SQVTM and CDR2 ANQGSEA. CDR3 coding DNA: TGCAGCGTTTCACTAGCCAAAAACATTCAGTACTTC. As protein: CSVSLAKNIQYF.

The genes are TRBV5-1 and TRBJ2-2, with a tentative D call TRBD2 (5 bases). Trimming shortened V by 4 bases and J by 0 bases, and 10 bases separated the two germline ends. CDR3 length: 15 residues. Germline V gene lookup returns CDR1 SGHRS and CDR2 YFSETQ. In nucleotides, the CDR3 is TGCGCCAGCAGCCCCCCGAGGGCGAACACCGGGGAGCTGTTTTTT. As protein: CASSPPRANTGELFF. Filled out from reference TRBV5-1 and TRBJ2-2, the complete variable domain reads KAGVTQTPRYLIKTRGQQVTLSCSPISGHRSVSWYQQTPGQGLQFLFEYFSETQRNKGNFPGRFSGRQFSNSRSEMNVSTLELGDSALYLCASSPPRANTGELFFGEGSRLTVL.

The chain is built from TRBV7-2 and TRBJ2-7, with D perhaps being TRBD1 or TRBD2 (6 bases each). The CDR3 loop spans 15 amino acids. Trimming cost V 5 bases and J 4 bases, with 18 bases left between them. In germline, CDR1 is SGHTA, CDR2 FQGNSA. The CDR3 here is CASSPGGVKEYEQYF. In DNA, the CDR3 is TGTGCCAGCAGCCCCGGGGGCGTTAAGGAGTACGAGCAGTACTTC.

The rearrangement links TRBV27 to TRBJ2-4; possible D gene TRBD1, 6 bases. V gave up 8 bases and J gave up 4 bases, with 24 bases separating them. CDR3 length: 17 residues. Germline-derived CDR1 and CDR2 are MNHEY and SMNVEV (reference sequence). CDR3 region: CASGPTGLIREKNIQYF. CDR3 nucleotides: TGTGCCAGCGGCCCAACAGGGTTGATAAGGGAGAAAAACATTCAGTACTTC.

The chain couples TRBV18 to TRBJ1-1; 9 bases match TRBD1. Looked up from germline, CDR1 is KGHSH and CDR2 is LQKENI. Trimming cost V 4 bases and J 1 base; bases outside gene matches: 13. The CDR3 contains 18 residues. DNA for the CDR3: TGTGCCAGCTCACTAAGAGGGACCGGGACAGGGAGGAACACTGAAGCTTTCTTT. Translated, it gives CASSLRGTGTGRNTEAFF. Based on the CDR3 plus reference TRBV18 and TRBJ1-1, the full variable domain is NAGVMQNPRHLVRRRGQEARLRCSPMKGHSHVYWYRQLPEEGLKFMVYLQKENIIDESGMPKERFSAEFPKEGPSILRIQQVVRGDSAAYFCASSLRGTGTGRNTEAFFGQGTRLTVV.

This sequence joins TRBV5-1 and TRBJ1-3; 10 positions agree with TRBD1. This CDR3 contains 16 residues. With V trimmed by 3 bases and J by 2 bases, 5 bases remained unmatched. The germline V gene encodes CDR1 SGHRS and CDR2 YFSETQ. Here the CDR3 DNA reads TGCGCCAGCAGCTCAGAAGGACAGGGGGCTGGAAACACCATATATTTT. Its translation: CASSSEGQGAGNTIYF.

The V and J genes are TRBV6-5 and TRBJ2-1; no clear D. Per the germline V gene, CDR1 is MNHEY and CDR2 is SVGAGI. V shed 5 bases and J shed 7 bases, with 18 bases lying between them. The length of the CDR3 is 15 residues. CDR3 coding DNA: TGTGCCAGCAGTATCCTCCGGTCGAGAGTGAATGAGCAGTTCTTC. Its protein is CASSILRSRVNEQFF.

The chain links TRBV5-1 to TRBJ2-1; TRBD2 matches 8 bases. The CDR3 length is 19 residues. V dropped 2 bases and J dropped 3; count of bases not matched to a gene: 16. Germline V gene data show CDR1 as SGHRS and CDR2 as YFSETQ. The CDR3: CASSFLSGRLMESYNEQFF. The CDR3 bases are TGCGCCAGCAGCTTCCTAAGCGGGAGATTAATGGAAAGCTACAATGAGCAGTTCTTC.

The gene calls are TRBV6-1 and TRBJ1-1; possibly TRBD1 for D (5 bases). This CDR3 is 13 amino acids long. Germline values: CDR1 MNHNS, CDR2 SASEGT. The V gene lost 4 bases and the J gene lost 8 bases, with 14 bases spanning the gap. The CDR3 coding sequence is TGTGCCAGCAGTGCCGAGGGGTCCTACGAAGCTTTCTTT. This sequence encodes CASSAEGSYEAFF.

There are a few counts of this clone. This CDR3 is also generated by other DNA sequences in the sample. The chain has TRBV5-1 and TRBJ2-7, with TRBD1 matching 7 bases. CDR1 is SGHRS, CDR2 YFSETQ, per germline. This CDR3 region has 14 residues. J gave up 0 bases and V 4 bases, and 4 bases lay outside the gene matches. CDR3 nucleotide sequence: TGCGCCAGCAGCCCGGGACAGAGCTCCTACGAGCAGTACTTC. This gives the protein CASSPGQSSYEQYF.

For this clone: This specimen includes other DNA sequences encoding the same CDR3. The rearrangement uses TRBV18 and TRBJ2-1; D call uncertain. Germline V gene data show CDR1 as KGHSH and CDR2 as LQKENI. Between the trimmed V and J ends, which lost 1 base and 0 bases, there was a span of 4 bases. This CDR3 has 14 amino acids. The CDR3 nucleotides are TGTGCCAGCTCACCACAGGTCTCCTACAATGAGCAGTTCTTC. This encodes CASSPQVSYNEQFF.

The CDR3 region is CASSSKGLAGGHERETQYF. DNA of the CDR3: TGTGCCAGCAGCTCTAAAGGACTAGCGGGAGGGCATGAAAGAGAGACCCAGTACTTC. The chain has TRBV11-2 and TRBJ2-5; 15 nucleotides match TRBD2. V lost 4 bases, J lost 4 bases, and 13 bases stayed unmatched. This CDR3 spans 19 amino acids. Germline assignment: CDR1 SGHAT and CDR2 FQNNGV.

The V call is TRBV9, the J call TRBJ2-5; 10 bases are shared with TRBD2. The V gene's germline CDR1 is SGDLS and CDR2 YYNGEE. Trimming removed 3 bases from V and 1 base from J; junction bases left unmatched: 3. CDR3 length equals 15 residues. CDR3 sequence (DNA): TGTGCCAGCAGCGCTAGCGGGAGCCTCCAAGAGACCCAGTACTTC. Amino acids: CASSASGSLQETQYF.

The chain combines TRBV30 with TRBJ1-5; D ambiguous. This CDR3 is built from 14 residues. Germline V gives CDR1 GTSNPN, CDR2 SVGIG (reference sequence). The V gene lost 5 bases and the J gene lost 6 bases, with 17 bases spanning the gap. CDR3 nucleotide sequence: TGTGCCTGGGCCGAGAGGGCAGTGTTTCAGCCCCAGCATTTT. Translating gives CAWAERAVFQPQHF.

This chain joins TRBV7-6 and TRBJ2-2; the D gene could be TRBD1 or TRBD2 (5 bases each). CDR3 length: 16 amino acids. Deletions cut 0 bases from V and 1 base from J, with 9 bases between. CDR1 and CDR2 from the germline V gene are SGHVS and FNYEAQ. CDR3 sequence (DNA): TGTGCCAGCAGCTTAGCGCCGGGACGGAACACCGGGGAGCTGTTTTTT. Protein: CASSLAPGRNTGELFF.

The V call is TRBV19, the J call TRBJ2-2; a weak D match, TRBD2 (6 bases). Germline assignment: CDR1 LNHDA and CDR2 SQIVND (reference sequence). V was shortened by 10 bases and J by 1 base, with 10 bases between the two germline ends. The CDR3 loop spans 13 amino acids. The CDR3 spells CATEGLNTGELFF. DNA of the CDR3: TGTGCCACCGAGGGACTGAACACCGGGGAGCTGTTTTTT.

The chain is built from TRBV10-3 and TRBJ1-1; a weak D match, TRBD1 (6 bases). The CDR3 runs to 15 residues. CDR1 is ENHRY and CDR2 is SYGVKD in the germline V gene. Deletions cut 8 bases from V and 1 base from J, with 17 bases between. CDR3 region: CAIWIGGGPNTEAFF. CDR3 DNA: TGTGCCATCTGGATTGGTGGGGGGCCGAACACTGAAGCTTTCTTT.

This clone was recorded once. This sequence joins TRBV21-1 and TRBJ2-1; no DNA check was done on the table's D call, TRBD2. TRBV21-1 is an annotated pseudogene. The CDR3 is 12 residues long. DNA for the CDR3: TGTGCCAGCAGCTCCGGTGAAGATGAGCAGTTCTTC. This gives the protein CASSSGEDEQFF.

This chain joins TRBV11-2 and TRBJ2-1, with D hard to call. The V end lost 4 bases, the J end lost 2 bases, and 12 bases lay between the germline ends. Germline V CDR1 and CDR2: SGHAT, FQNNGV. CDR3 length: 15 residues. The CDR3 nucleotides are TGTGCCAGCAGCTACGCAAGTGGACCCTACAATGAGCAGTTCTTC. Translated, it gives CASSYASGPYNEQFF. The full variable domain, in which reference TRBV11-2 and TRBJ2-1 provide the parts outside the CDR3, is EAGVAQSPRYKIIEKRQSVAFWCNPISGHATLYWYQQILGQGPKLLIQFQNNGVVDDSQLPKDRFSAERLKGVDSTLKIQPAKLEDSAVYLCASSYASGPYNEQFFGPGTRLTVL.

This clone was found once. V and J are TRBV4-3 and TRBJ1-4; D unresolved. Trimming removed 0 bases from V and 0 bases from J, with 8 bases in between. The CDR3 is 16 residues long. The germline CDR1 and CDR2 sequences are LGHNA and YSLEER. CDR3 nucleotide sequence: TGCGCCAGCAGCCAAGATGGGCCAGCAACTAATGAAAAACTGTTTTTT. Protein: CASSQDGPATNEKLFF.